This T cell receptor (beta chain) emerged from a study of early T cells in non-severe SARS-CoV-2 infection. Study-level background: From unsorted whole blood, bulk RNA was sequenced, and the chains remained unpaired.

This clonotype was detected ten times or more. Its target is unknown. The germline CDR1 and CDR2 sequences are MDHEN and SYDVKM. The V gene end was trimmed by 6 bases and the J gene end by 7 bases; junction bases not matched to a gene: 8. CDR3 length equals 14 residues. Individually, cDNA molecules had unique molecular identifiers attached to them. TCRdb ran MiXCR on the 5' RACE reads and lists one entry per CDR3 protein. The sample lists about 69,000 distinct CDR3 sequences; about 9% were seen once. Findings of the study overall: Lookups in VDJdb leaned toward anti-spike CD8 responses and missed private and CD4 specificities.

The receptor comes from an adult who was a healthcare worker with PCR-confirmed SARS-CoV-2 infection or an uninfected control (not recorded which). Sequenced: whole blood. The V and J genes are TRBV28 and TRBJ1-4; 7 bases fit TRBD1. CDR3 in amino acids: CASSPSDRVEKLFF. The CDR3 DNA follows: TGTGCCAGCAGCCCTTCAGACAGGGTTGAAAAACTGTTTTTT.